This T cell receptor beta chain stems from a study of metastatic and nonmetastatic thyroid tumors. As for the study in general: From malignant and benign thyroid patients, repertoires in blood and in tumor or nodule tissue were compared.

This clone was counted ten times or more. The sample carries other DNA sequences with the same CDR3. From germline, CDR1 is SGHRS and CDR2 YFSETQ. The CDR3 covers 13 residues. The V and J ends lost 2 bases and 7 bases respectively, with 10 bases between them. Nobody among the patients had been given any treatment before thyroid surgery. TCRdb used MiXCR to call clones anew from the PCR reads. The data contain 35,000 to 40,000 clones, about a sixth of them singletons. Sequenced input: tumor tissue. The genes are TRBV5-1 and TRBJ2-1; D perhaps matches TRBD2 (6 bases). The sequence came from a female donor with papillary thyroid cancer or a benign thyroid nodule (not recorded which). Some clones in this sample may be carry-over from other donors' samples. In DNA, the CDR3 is TGCGCCAGCAGCTTAGGGACTTCGAATGAGCAGTTCTTC. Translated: CASSLGTSNEQFF.